This T cell receptor beta chain derives from a study of control samples from healthy donors and cancer patients. The germline gives CDR1 ENHRY, CDR2 SYGVKD. V lost 8 bases, J lost 4 bases, and 14 bases lay in between. This CDR3 comprises 14 residues. The assay was immunoSEQ multiplex PCR, and TCRdb's table has in-frame clones only and misses some. The sample has over 200,000 clones, almost 85% seen once. Material for sequencing was PBMCs. This TCR derives from an older woman with lung cancer. This chain links TRBV10-3 with TRBJ2-2; D gene ambiguous. The CDR3 nucleotides read TGTGCCATCCGGGCCTCTCCCCCCACCGGGGAGCTGTTTTTT. Protein sequence: CAIRASPPTGELFF.